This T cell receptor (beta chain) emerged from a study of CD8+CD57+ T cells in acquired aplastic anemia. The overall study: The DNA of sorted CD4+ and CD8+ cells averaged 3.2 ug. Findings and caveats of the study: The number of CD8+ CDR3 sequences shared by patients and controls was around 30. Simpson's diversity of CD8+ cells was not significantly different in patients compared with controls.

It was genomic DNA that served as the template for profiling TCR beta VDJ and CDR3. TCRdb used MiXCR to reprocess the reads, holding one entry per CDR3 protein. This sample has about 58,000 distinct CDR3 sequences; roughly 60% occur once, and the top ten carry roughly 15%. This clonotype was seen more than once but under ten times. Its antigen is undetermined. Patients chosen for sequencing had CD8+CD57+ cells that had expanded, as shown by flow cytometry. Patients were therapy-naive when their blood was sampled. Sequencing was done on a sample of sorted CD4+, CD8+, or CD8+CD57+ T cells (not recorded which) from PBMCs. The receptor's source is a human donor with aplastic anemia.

The CDR3 region has the DNA TGTGCCACCAGTGATGGGACTAGCGGGTACGAGCAGTACTTC. Protein product: CATSDGTSGYEQYF. The chain employs TRBV24-1 and TRBJ2-7, with 12 bases matching TRBD2. The CDR3 extends over 14 amino acids. The ends lost 3 bases at V and 4 bases at J; junction bases unmatched: 0. CDR1 and CDR2 (germline): KGHDR, SFDVKD.